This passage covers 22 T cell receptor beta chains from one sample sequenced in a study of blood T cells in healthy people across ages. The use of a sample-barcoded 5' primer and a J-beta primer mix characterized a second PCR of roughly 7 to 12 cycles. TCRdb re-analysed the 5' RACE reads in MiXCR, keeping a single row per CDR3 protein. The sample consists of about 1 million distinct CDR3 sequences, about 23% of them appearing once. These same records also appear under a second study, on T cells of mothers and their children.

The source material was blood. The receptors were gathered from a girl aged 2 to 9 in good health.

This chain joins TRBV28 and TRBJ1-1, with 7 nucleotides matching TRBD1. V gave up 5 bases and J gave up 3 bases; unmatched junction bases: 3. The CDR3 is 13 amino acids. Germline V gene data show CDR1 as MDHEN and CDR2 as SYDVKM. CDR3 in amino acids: CASSATGDTEAFF. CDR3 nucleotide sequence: TGTGCCAGCAGTGCCACAGGGGACACTGAAGCTTTCTTT.

The CDR3 region is CASSQDPSPLGHTEAFF. DNA of the CDR3: TGTGCCAGCAGCCAAGACCCGTCCCCTCTGGGGCATACTGAAGCTTTCTTT. The V gene is TRBV4-2, the J gene TRBJ1-1, with D perhaps TRBD1 (5 bases). CDR1 is LGHNA and CDR2 is YNFKEQ in the germline V gene. The CDR3 contains 17 residues. V was pared by 0 bases and J by 5 bases, with 19 bases between.

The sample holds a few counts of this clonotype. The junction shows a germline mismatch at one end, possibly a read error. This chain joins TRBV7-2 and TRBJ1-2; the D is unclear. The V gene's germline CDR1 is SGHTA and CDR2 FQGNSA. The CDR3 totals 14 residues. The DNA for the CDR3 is TGTGCCAGCAGCGAAATGTTAGGATTATATGACTACACCTTC. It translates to CASSEMLGLYDYTF.

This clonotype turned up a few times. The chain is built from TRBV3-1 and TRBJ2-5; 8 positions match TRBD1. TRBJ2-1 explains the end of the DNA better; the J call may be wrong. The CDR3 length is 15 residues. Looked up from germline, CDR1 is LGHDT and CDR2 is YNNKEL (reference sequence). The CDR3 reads CASSQVQGVGNEQFF. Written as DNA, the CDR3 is TGTGCCAGCAGCCAAGTACAGGGGGTGGGCAATGAGCAGTTCTTC.

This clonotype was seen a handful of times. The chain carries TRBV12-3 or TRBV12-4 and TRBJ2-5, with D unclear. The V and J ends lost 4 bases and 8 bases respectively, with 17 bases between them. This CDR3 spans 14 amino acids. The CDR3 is CASSSRLSLGTQYF. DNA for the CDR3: TGTGCCAGCAGTTCCCGACTGAGCCTTGGCACCCAGTACTTC.

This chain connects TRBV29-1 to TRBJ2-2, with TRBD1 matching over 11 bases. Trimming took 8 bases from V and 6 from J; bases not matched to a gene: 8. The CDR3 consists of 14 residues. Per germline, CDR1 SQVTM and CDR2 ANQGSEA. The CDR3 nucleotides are TGCAGCACCCGGGACAGGGGGTTAGCCGGGGAGCTGTTTTTT. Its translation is CSTRDRGLAGELFF.

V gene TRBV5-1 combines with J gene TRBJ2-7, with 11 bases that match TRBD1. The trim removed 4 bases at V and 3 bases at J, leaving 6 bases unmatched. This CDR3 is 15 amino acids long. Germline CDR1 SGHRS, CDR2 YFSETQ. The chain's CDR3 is CASSLRDRGFYEQYF. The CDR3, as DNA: TGCGCCAGCAGCCTCCGGGACAGGGGGTTCTACGAGCAGTACTTC.

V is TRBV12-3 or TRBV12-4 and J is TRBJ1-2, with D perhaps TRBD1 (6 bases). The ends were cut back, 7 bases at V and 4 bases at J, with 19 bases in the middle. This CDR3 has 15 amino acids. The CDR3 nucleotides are TGTGCCAGCACCGAATCCGACCAGGGGTCCTATGGCTACACCTTC. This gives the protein CASTESDQGSYGYTF.

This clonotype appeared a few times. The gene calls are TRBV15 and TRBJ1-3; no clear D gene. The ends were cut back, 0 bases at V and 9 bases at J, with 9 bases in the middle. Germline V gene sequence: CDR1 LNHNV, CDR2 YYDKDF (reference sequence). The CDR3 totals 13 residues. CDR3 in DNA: TGTGCCACCAGCAGAGAATCCAGGAGCACCATATATTTT. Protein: CATSRESRSTIYF.

In DNA form, the CDR3 reads TGCGCCAGCAGCTTGCCAGGGGGCTTCAGCACAGATACGCAGTATTTT. Its protein is CASSLPGGFSTDTQYF. The rearrangement joins TRBV5-1 to TRBJ2-3; 8 positions match TRBD1. The CDR3 length is 16 residues. Unmatched junction bases numbered 4, after V lost 1 base and J lost 0 bases. Per the germline V gene, CDR1 is SGHRS and CDR2 is YFSETQ.

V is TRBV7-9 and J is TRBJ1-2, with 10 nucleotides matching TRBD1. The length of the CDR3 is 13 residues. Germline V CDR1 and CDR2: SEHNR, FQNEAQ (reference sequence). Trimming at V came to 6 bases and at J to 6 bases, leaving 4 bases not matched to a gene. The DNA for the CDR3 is TGTGCCAGCAGTGGACAGGGGGAAGATGGCTACACCTTC. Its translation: CASSGQGEDGYTF.

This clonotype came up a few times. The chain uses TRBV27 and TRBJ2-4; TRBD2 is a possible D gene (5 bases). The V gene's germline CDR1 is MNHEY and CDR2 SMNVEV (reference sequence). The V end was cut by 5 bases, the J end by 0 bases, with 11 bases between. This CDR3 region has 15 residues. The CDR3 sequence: CASSPLGAAKNIQYF. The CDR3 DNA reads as TGTGCCAGCAGTCCACTAGGCGCAGCCAAAAACATTCAGTACTTC.

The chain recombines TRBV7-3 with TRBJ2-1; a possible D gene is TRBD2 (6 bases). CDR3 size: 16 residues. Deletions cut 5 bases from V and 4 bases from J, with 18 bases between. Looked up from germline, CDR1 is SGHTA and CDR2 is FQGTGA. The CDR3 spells CASSLTVGGAYNEQFF. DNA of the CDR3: TGTGCCAGCAGCCTCACGGTGGGAGGAGCGTACAATGAGCAGTTCTTC. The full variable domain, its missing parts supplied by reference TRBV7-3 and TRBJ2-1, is GAGVSQTPSNKVTEKGKYVELRCDPISGHTALYWYRQSLGQGPEFLIYFQGTGAADDSGLPNDRFFAVRPEGSVSTLKIQRTERGDSAVYLCASSLTVGGAYNEQFFGPGTRLTVL.

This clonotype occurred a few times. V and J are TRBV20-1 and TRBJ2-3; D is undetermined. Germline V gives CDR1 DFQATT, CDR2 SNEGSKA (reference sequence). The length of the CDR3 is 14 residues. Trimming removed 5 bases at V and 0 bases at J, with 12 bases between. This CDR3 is CSARHSLSTDTQYF. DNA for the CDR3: TGCAGTGCTCGACATTCACTTAGCACAGATACGCAGTATTTT.

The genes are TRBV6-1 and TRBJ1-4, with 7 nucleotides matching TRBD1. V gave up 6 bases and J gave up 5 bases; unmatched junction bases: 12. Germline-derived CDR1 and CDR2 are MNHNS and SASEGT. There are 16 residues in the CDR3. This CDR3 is CASRDHPTGPNEKLFF. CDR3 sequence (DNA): TGTGCCAGCAGAGACCACCCGACAGGGCCGAATGAAAAACTGTTTTTT.

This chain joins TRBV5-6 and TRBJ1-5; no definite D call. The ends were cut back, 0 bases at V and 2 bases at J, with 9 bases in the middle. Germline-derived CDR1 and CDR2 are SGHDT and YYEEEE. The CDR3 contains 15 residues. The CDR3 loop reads CASSLGGSGNQPQHF. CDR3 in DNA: TGTGCCAGCAGCTTGGGAGGGAGTGGCAATCAGCCCCAGCATTTT.

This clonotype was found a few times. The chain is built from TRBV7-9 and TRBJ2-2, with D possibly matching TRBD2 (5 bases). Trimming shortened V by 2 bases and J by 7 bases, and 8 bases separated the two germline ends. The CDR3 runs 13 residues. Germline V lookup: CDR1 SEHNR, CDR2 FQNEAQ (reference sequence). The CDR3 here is CASSLSGNGELFF. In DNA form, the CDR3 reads TGTGCCAGCAGCTTATCGGGGAACGGGGAGCTGTTTTTT.

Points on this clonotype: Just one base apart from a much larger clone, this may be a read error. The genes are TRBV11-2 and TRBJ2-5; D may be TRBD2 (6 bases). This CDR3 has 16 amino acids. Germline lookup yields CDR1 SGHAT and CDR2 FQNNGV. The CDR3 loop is CASSLESRGLEETQYF. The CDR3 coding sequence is TGTGCCAGCAGCCTAGAGTCAAGGGGACTGGAAGAGACCCAGTACTTC.

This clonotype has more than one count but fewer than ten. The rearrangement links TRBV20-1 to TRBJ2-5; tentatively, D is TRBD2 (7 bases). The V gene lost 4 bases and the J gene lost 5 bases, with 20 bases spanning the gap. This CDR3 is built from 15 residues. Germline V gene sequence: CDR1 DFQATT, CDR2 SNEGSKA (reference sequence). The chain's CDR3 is CSAINPQGRGETQYF. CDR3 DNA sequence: TGCAGTGCTATAAACCCCCAGGGGCGGGGGGAGACCCAGTACTTC.

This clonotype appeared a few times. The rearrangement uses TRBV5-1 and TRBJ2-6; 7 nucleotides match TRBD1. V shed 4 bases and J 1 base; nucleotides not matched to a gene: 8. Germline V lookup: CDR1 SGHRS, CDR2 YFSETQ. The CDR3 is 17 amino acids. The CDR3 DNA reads TGCGCCAGCAGCCCTGGGACAGCGTTGTCTGGGGCCAACGTCCTGACTTTC. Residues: CASSPGTALSGANVLTF. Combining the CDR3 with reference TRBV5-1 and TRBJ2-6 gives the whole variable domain KAGVTQTPRYLIKTRGQQVTLSCSPISGHRSVSWYQQTPGQGLQFLFEYFSETQRNKGNFPGRFSGRQFSNSRSEMNVSTLELGDSALYLCASSPGTALSGANVLTFGAGSRLTVL.

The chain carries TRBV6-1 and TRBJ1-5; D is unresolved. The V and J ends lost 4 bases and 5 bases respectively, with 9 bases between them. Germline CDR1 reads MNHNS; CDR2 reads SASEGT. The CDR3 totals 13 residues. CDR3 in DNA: TGTGCCAGCAGTGGTCCCAGAGATCAGCCCCAGCATTTT. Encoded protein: CASSGPRDQPQHF.

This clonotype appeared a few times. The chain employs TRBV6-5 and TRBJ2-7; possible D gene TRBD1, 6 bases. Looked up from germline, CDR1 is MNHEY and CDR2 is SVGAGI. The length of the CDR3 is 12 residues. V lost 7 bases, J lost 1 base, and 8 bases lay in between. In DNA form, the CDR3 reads TGTGCCAGCAAAGGGGGATCCTACGAGCAGTACTTC. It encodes CASKGGSYEQYF.